One and the same sample provided the 10 T cell receptor beta chains below, sequenced in a study of blood T cell repertoires in COVID-19. Profiling relied on immunoSEQ multiplex PCR, and the TCRdb table lists in-frame clones only, not all of them. The sample records 150,000 to 200,000 clones, around 82% being singletons. Sequenced sample: PBMCs or T cells enriched from blood (not recorded which). The origin of the receptors is a man aged 35 to 55 who had recovered from COVID-19.

V is TRBV27 and J is TRBJ1-5; maybe TRBD1 (6 bases). V lost 1 base and J lost 7, with 14 bases in between. This CDR3 region has 15 residues. The germline V gene encodes CDR1 MNHEY and CDR2 SMNVEV (reference sequence). The CDR3 spells CASSLFPGAIQPQHF. The CDR3 region has the DNA TGTGCCAGCAGTTTATTCCCAGGGGCAATCCAGCCCCAGCATTTT.

The genes are TRBV9 and TRBJ1-2, with D perhaps TRBD1 (5 bases). Trimming left V 2 bases short and J 5 bases short, with 13 bases between. Germline V gives CDR1 SGDLS, CDR2 YYNGEE. The CDR3 has 14 residues. The CDR3 DNA reads TGTGCCAGCAGCGTGGCGCAGGGAAGGTATGGCTACACCTTC. This sequence encodes CASSVAQGRYGYTF. Full variable domain (rest looked up from reference TRBV9 and TRBJ1-2): DSGVTQTPKHLITATGQRVTLRCSPRSGDLSVYWYQQSLDQGLQFLIQYYNGEERAKGNILERFSAQQFPDLHSELNLSSLELGDSALYFCASSVAQGRYGYTFGSGTRLTVV.

This chain links TRBV29-1 with TRBJ2-5, with TRBD2 matching over 7 bases. This CDR3 has 15 residues. V gave up 0 bases and J gave up 5 bases; unmatched junction bases: 9. Germline V lookup: CDR1 SQVTM, CDR2 ANQGSEA. For the CDR3, the DNA is TGCAGCGTTGAAGACCGGACTAGTTATGAGGAGACCCAGTACTTC. Amino acids: CSVEDRTSYEETQYF.

The rearrangement uses TRBV3-1 (or the pseudogene TRBV3-2) and TRBJ1-5; TRBD1 aligns across 7 bases. Germline trimming cut 0 bases from V and 6 bases from J; bases unmatched to any gene: 8. Germline CDR1 and CDR2: LGHDT and YNNKEL (reference sequence). The CDR3 length is 16 residues. The DNA for the CDR3 is TGTGCCAGCAGCCAAGATCGGCAGGGGGGACGTCAGCCCCAGCATTTT. This translates into CASSQDRQGGRQPQHF.

A note on this clone: The junction and the germline gene differ at one end; a read error may be behind it. The chain joins TRBV7-6 to TRBJ2-3; 7 nucleotides line up with TRBD2. The CDR3 extends over 21 amino acids. Germline-derived CDR1 and CDR2 are SGHVS and FNYEAQ. The CDR3, as DNA: TGTTCCAGCAGCTTGCGACCAACTAGCGCCTCGATCCTTTTTAGCACAGATACGCAGTATTTT. This sequence encodes CSSSLRPTSASILFSTDTQYF.

This CDR3 is CASSVGSNYGYTF. The CDR3 DNA reads as TGTGCCAGCAGTGTGGGCTCTAACTATGGCTACACCTTC. The V and J genes are TRBV2 and TRBJ1-2, with D unresolved. The CDR3 is 13 residues long. CDR1 is SNHLY and CDR2 is FYNNEI in the germline V gene. Trimming cost V 4 bases and J 0 bases, with 6 bases left between them.

This clone was counted a few times. The rearrangement links TRBV5-1 to TRBJ1-1; unclear D gene. Per the germline V gene, CDR1 is SGHRS and CDR2 is YFSETQ. The CDR3 consists of 14 residues. Trimming took 3 bases from V and 0 from J, leaving 9 bases between them. CDR3 sequence (DNA): TGCGCCAGCAGCTCAGACATTTTGAACACTGAAGCTTTCTTT. Its protein is CASSSDILNTEAFF.

In its sample, this clone was seen once. This chain connects TRBV18 to TRBJ1-3, with no clear D. This CDR3 region has 15 residues. CDR1 is KGHSH, CDR2 LQKENI, per germline. V shed 4 bases and J shed 0 bases, with 10 bases lying between them. The DNA of the CDR3 is TGTGCCAGCTCACGGTCCCGGGACTCTGGAAACACCATATATTTT. Translated, it gives CASSRSRDSGNTIYF.

This chain joins TRBV6-2 or TRBV6-3 and TRBJ2-3; 8 bases are shared with TRBD1. The germline V gene has CDR1 MNHEY and CDR2 SVGEGT. V lost 6 bases, J lost 5 bases, and 13 bases stayed unmatched. The CDR3 consists of 16 residues. The CDR3 here is CASSPFDRGQEDTQYF. DNA for the CDR3: TGTGCCAGCAGCCCTTTTGACAGGGGCCAAGAAGATACGCAGTATTTT.

The chain links TRBV6-6 to TRBJ2-2, with TRBD2 identical over 8 bases. Unmatched junction bases numbered 16, after V lost 5 bases and J lost 2 bases. Germline-derived CDR1 and CDR2 are MNHNY and SVGAGI (reference sequence). The CDR3 consists of 19 residues. In DNA form, the CDR3 reads TGTGCCAGCAGTCCCTCACTAGCGGAAACCCCCCGTAACACCGGGGAGCTGTTTTTT. Protein sequence: CASSPSLAETPRNTGELFF.